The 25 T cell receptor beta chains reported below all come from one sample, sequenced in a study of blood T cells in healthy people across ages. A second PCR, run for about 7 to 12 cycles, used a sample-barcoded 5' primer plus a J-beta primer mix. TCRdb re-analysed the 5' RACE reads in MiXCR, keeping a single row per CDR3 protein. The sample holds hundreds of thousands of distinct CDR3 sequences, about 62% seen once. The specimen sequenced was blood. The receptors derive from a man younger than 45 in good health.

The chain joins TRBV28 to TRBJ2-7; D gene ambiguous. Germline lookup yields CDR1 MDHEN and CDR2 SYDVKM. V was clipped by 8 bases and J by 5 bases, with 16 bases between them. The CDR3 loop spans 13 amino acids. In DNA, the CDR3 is TGTGCCAGCGGTCCAGCCAATACCAACGAGCAGTACTTC. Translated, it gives CASGPANTNEQYF. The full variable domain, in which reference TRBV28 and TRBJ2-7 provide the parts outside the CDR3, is DVKVTQSSRYLVKRTGEKVFLECVQDMDHENMFWYRQDPGLGLRLIYFSYDVKMKEKGDIPEGYSVSREKKERFSLILESASTNQTSMYLCASGPANTNEQYFGPGTRLTVT.

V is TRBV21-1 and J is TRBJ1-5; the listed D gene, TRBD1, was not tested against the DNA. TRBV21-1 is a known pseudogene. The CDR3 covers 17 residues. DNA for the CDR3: TGTGCCAGCACCTTAATGGGGGTTGGATATAGCAATCAGCCCCAGCATTTT. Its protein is CASTLMGVGYSNQPQHF.

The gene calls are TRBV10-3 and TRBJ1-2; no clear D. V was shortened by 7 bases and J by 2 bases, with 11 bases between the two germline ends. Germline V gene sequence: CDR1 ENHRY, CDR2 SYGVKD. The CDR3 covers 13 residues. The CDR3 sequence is CAITADLNYGYTF. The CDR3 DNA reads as TGTGCCATCACCGCGGACCTGAACTATGGCTACACCTTC.

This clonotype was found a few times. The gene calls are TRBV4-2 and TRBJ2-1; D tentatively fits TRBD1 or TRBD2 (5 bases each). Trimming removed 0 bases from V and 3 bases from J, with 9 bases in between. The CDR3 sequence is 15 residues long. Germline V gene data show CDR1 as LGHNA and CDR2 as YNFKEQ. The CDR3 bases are TGTGCCAGCAGCCAAGAGGGGACGAGCTACAATGAGCAGTTCTTC. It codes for CASSQEGTSYNEQFF.

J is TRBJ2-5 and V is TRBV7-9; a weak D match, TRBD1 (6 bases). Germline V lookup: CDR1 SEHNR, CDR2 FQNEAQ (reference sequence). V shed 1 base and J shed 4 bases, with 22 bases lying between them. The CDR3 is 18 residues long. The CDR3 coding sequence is TGTGCCAGCAGCTTAGGGGGGCACACTACTTTGGCGGCAGAGACCCAGTACTTC. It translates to CASSLGGHTTLAAETQYF.

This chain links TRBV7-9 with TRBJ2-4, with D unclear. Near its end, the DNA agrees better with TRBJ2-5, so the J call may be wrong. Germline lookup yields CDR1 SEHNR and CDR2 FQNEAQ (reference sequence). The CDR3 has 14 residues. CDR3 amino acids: CASSLVGLSETQYF. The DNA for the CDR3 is TGTGCCAGCAGCTTAGTTGGGTTATCAGAGACCCAGTACTTC.

The CDR3 is CASSLLAGRLQETQYF. The CDR3 nucleotides read TGTGCCAGCAGCTTACTCGCGGGGCGGCTCCAAGAGACCCAGTACTTC. This sequence joins TRBV7-2 and TRBJ2-5; tentatively, D is TRBD2 (6 bases). Trimming pared 2 bases from V and 1 base from J, leaving 14 bases between. Germline assignment: CDR1 SGHTA and CDR2 FQGNSA. This CDR3 has 16 amino acids. Combining the CDR3 with reference TRBV7-2 and TRBJ2-5 gives the whole variable domain GAGVSQSPSNKVTEKGKDVELRCDPISGHTALYWYRQSLGQGLEFLIYFQGNSAPDKSGLPSDRFSAERTGGSVSTLTIQRTQQEDSAVYLCASSLLAGRLQETQYFGPGTRLLVL.

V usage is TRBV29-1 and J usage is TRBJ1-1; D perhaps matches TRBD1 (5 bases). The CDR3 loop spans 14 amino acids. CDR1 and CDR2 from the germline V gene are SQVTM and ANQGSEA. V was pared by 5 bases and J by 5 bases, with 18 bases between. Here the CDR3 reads CSVRAGKVGTEAFF. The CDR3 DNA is TGCAGCGTTCGGGCAGGGAAGGTGGGAACTGAAGCTTTCTTT.

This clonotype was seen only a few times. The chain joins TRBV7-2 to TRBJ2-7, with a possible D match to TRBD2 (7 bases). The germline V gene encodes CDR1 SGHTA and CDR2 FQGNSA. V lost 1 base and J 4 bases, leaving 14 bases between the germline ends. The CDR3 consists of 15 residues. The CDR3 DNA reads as TGTGCCAGCAGCTTAGTGGGCGGGGGCCGATACGAGCAGTACTTC. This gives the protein CASSLVGGGRYEQYF.

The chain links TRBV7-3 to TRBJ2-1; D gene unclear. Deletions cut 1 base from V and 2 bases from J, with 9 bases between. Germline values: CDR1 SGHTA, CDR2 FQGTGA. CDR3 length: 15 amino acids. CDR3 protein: CASSLSNRPYNEQFF. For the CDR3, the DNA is TGTGCCAGCAGCTTAAGCAACAGACCCTACAATGAGCAGTTCTTC.

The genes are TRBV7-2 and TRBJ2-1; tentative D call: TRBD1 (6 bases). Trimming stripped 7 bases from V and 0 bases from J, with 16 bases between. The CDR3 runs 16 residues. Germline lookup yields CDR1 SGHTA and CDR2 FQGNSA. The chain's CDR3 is CASTDYRDSSYNEQFF. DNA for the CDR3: TGTGCCAGCACCGACTACAGGGATAGCTCCTACAATGAGCAGTTCTTC.

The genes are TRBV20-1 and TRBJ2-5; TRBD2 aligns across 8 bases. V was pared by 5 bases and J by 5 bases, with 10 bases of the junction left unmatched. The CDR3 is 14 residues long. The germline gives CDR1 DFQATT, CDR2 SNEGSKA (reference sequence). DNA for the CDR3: TGCAGTGCTGAGCGGGGGCGCTGGGGGGAGACCCAGTACTTC. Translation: CSAERGRWGETQYF.

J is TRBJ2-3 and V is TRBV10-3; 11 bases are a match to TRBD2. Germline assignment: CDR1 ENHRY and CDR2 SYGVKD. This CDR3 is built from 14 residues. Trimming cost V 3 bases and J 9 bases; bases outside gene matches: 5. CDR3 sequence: CAISEGLAGGTQYF. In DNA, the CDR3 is TGTGCCATCAGTGAAGGTCTAGCGGGGGGCACGCAGTATTTT.

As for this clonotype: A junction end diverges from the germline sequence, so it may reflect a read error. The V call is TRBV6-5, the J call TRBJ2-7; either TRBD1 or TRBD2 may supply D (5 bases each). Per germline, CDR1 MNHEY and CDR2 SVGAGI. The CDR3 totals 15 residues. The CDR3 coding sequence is TGTGCCAGCAGTTACTTCTTCGGGGCTTCCTACGAGCGGTACTTC. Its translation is CASSYFFGASYERYF.

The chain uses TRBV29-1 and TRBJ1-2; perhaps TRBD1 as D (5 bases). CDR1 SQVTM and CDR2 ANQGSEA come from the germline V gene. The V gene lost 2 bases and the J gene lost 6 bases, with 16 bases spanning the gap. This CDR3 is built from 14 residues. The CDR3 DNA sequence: TGCAGCGTTGAACCCCTGCAGGGTCGGGATGGCTACACCTTC. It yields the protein CSVEPLQGRDGYTF. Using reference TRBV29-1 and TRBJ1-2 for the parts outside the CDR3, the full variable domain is SAVISQKPSRDICQRGTSLTIQCQVDSQVTMMFWYRQQPGQSLTLIATANQGSEATYESGFVIDKFPISRPNLTFSTLTVSNMSPEDSSIYLCSVEPLQGRDGYTFGSGTRLTVV.

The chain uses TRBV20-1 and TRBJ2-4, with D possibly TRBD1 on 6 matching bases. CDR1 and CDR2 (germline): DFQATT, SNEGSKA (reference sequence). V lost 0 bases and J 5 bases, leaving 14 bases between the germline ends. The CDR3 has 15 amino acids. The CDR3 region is CSARDQWTAQNIQYF. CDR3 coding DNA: TGCAGTGCTAGAGATCAGTGGACAGCACAAAACATTCAGTACTTC.

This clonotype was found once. CDR3 region: CASIEAAAGRSNQPQHF. CDR3 sequence (DNA): TGTGCCAGCATCGAGGCTGCGGCGGGCAGGTCCAATCAGCCCCAGCATTTT. This rearrangement joins TRBV28 to TRBJ1-5, with D uncertain. V was clipped by 7 bases and J by 3 bases, with 22 bases between them. Germline CDR1 and CDR2: MDHEN and SYDVKM. The CDR3 extends over 17 amino acids. The complete variable domain, with remaining parts taken from reference TRBV28 and TRBJ1-5, reads DVKVTQSSRYLVKRTGEKVFLECVQDMDHENMFWYRQDPGLGLRLIYFSYDVKMKEKGDIPEGYSVSREKKERFSLILESASTNQTSMYLCASIEAAAGRSNQPQHFGDGTRLSIL.

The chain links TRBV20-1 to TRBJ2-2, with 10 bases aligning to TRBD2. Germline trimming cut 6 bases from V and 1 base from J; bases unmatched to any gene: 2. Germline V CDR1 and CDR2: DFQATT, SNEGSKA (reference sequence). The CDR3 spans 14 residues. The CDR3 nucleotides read TGCAGTGCGCGACTAGCGGGGAACACCGGGGAGCTGTTTTTT. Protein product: CSARLAGNTGELFF.

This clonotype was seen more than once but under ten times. Here the CDR3 DNA reads TGCGCCAGCAGCTTGGCCGTGGGACACATCTACGAGCAGTACTTC. Translation: CASSLAVGHIYEQYF. V is TRBV5-1 and J is TRBJ2-4, with D tentatively TRBD1 (6 bases). The DNA matches TRBJ2-7 better at its end, which makes the J call doubtful. The CDR3 has 15 residues. Germline CDR1 and CDR2: SGHRS and YFSETQ.

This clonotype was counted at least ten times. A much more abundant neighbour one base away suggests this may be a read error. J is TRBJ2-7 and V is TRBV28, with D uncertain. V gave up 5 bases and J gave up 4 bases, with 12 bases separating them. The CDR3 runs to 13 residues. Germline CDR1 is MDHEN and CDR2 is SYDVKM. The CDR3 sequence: CASSRPHSYEQYF. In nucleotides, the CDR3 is TGTGCCAGCAGTCGCCCGCATTCGTACGAGCAGTACTTC. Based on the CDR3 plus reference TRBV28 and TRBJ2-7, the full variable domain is DVKVTQSSRYLVKRTGEKVFLECVQDMDHENMFWYRQDPGLGLRLIYFSYDVKMKEKGDIPEGYSVSREKKERFSLILESASTNQTSMYLCASSRPHSYEQYFGPGTRLTVT.

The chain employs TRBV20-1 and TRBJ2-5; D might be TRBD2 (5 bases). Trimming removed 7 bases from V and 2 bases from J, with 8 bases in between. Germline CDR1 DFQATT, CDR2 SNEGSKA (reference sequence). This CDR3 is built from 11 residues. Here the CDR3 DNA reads TGCAGTGTCCGGACTCAAGAGACCCAGTACTTC. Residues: CSVRTQETQYF.

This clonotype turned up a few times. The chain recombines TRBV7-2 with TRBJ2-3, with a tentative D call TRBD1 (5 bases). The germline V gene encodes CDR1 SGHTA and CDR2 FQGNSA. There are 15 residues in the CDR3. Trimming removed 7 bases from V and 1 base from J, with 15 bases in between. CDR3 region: CASTLKGPGTDTQYF. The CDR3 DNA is TGTGCCAGCACCCTCAAGGGGCCAGGCACAGATACGCAGTATTTT.

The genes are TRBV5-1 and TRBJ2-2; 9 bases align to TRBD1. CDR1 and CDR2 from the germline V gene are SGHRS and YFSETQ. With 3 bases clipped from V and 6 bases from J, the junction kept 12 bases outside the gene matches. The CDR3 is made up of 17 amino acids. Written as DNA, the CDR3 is TGCGCCAGCAGCTGGGGACCCGGGACAGGGTCTTCCGGGGAGCTGTTTTTT. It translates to CASSWGPGTGSSGELFF.

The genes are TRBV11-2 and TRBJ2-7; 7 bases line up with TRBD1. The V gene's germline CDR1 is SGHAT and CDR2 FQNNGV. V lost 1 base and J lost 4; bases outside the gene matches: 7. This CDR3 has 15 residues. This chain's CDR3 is CASSLGQGPNYEQYF. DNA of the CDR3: TGTGCCAGCAGCTTAGGACAGGGCCCTAATTACGAGCAGTACTTC.

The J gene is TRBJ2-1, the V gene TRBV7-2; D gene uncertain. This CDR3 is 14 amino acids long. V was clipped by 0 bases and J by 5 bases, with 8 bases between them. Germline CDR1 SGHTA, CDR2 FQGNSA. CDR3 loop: CASSLAFMNNEQFF. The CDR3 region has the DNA TGTGCCAGCAGCTTAGCGTTTATGAACAATGAGCAGTTCTTC. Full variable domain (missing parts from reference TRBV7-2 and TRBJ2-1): GAGVSQSPSNKVTEKGKDVELRCDPISGHTALYWYRQSLGQGLEFLIYFQGNSAPDKSGLPSDRFSAERTGGSVSTLTIQRTQQEDSAVYLCASSLAFMNNEQFFGPGTRLTVL.